This T cell receptor beta chain emerged from a study of cytomegalovirus exposure and HLA in healthy donors. This CDR3 contains 15 residues. V was cut by 5 bases and J by 0 bases, with 11 bases left in between. Germline V gives CDR1 SEHNR, CDR2 FQNEAQ (reference sequence). 60 Vbeta and 13 Jbeta primers were used in PCR. The repertoire was sequenced with immunoSEQ multiplex PCR; TCRdb's copy has only in-frame clones and lacks some. This table holds roughly 160,000 clones, almost 80% found once. This TCR came from a woman in her fifties or sixties in good health and CMV-seronegative. The rearrangement joins TRBV7-9 to TRBJ2-1; D call uncertain. Sequencing was done on a sample of PBMCs. CDR3 DNA: TGTGCCAGCAGCCCCCCCTCGGGCTCCTACAATGAGCAGTTCTTC. It translates to CASSPPSGSYNEQFF. Based on the CDR3 plus reference TRBV7-9 and TRBJ2-1, the full variable domain is DTGVSQNPRHKITKRGQNVTFRCDPISEHNRLYWYRQTLGQGPEFLTYFQNEAQLEKSRLLSDRFSAERPKGSFSTLEIQRTEQGDSAMYLCASSPPSGSYNEQFFGPGTRLTVL.